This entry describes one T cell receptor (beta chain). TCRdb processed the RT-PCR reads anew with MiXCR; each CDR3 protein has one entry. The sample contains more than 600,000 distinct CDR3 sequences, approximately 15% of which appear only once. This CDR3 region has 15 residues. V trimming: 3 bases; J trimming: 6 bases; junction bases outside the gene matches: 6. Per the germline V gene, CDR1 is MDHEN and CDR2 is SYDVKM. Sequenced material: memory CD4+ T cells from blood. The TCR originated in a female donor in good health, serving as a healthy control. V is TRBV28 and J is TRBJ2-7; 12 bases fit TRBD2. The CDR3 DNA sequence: TGTGCCAGCAGTTTGGCGACTAGCGGGAGAGGCGAGCAGTACTTC. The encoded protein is CASSLATSGRGEQYF.